The clone carrying this T cell receptor (beta chain) was seen a handful of times. What it binds is not known. These data are taken from a study of T-cell reconstitution after alpha-beta-depleted transplantation in children. General study results and limits: When one year had passed after transplant, most T-cell counts and diversity came from newly produced T cells.

Using unique molecular identifiers, the investigators prepared the TCRbeta library. One entry per CDR3 protein results from TCRdb running MiXCR on the PCR reads. This table holds 500,000 to 750,000 distinct CDR3 sequences, about an eighth found once. Germline values: CDR1 DFQATT, CDR2 SNEGSKA (reference sequence). Trimming at V came to 1 base and at J to 2 bases, leaving 3 bases not matched to a gene. The CDR3 runs 14 residues. The sample was PBMCs, mostly from graft donor cells, taken 360 days after TCRalphabeta/CD19-depleted stem cell transplant. The chain combines TRBV20-1 with TRBJ2-7; 9 bases are a match to TRBD2. The TCR was taken from a male patient under 18 who had a stem cell transplant for acute myeloid leukemia, so the T cells may come from the graft donor. CDR3 coding DNA: TGCAGTGCTAGAGCTAGCGGGAAAACCTACGAGCAGTACTTC. Protein product: CSARASGKTYEQYF.